Listed here is a single TCR beta chain. This entry is derived from a study of cytomegalovirus exposure and HLA in healthy donors. The PCR made use of 60 Vbeta and 13 Jbeta primers. The repertoire was sequenced with immunoSEQ multiplex PCR; TCRdb's copy has only in-frame clones and lacks some. The table shows some 120,000 clones, with around three quarters occurring only once. The receptor was derived from a male donor in good health and CMV-seronegative. The sample taken for sequencing was PBMCs.

CDR3 amino acids: CASGGPEGREKLFF. The DNA of the CDR3 is TGTGCTAGTGGTGGTCCCGAGGGTCGGGAAAAACTGTTTTTT. The chain carries TRBV12-5 and TRBJ1-4; D is unresolved. Germline CDR1 is LGHNT and CDR2 is FRNRAP. This CDR3 comprises 14 residues. Trimming removed 5 bases from V and 8 bases from J, with 15 bases in between.